The 18 T cell receptor beta chains in this list originate from one sample, sequenced in a study of breast tumors, draining lymph nodes, adjacent tissues. The lymph nodes were axillary draining lymph nodes from breast cancer patients. MiXCR was run by TCRdb on the multiplex PCR reads, yielding one entry per CDR3 protein. The repertoire holds about 140,000 distinct CDR3 sequences, with 32% as singletons. The specimen sequenced was axillary lymph node tissue. The receptors derive from a female donor with breast cancer. Some clones in this sample may be carry-over from other donors' samples.

This clonotype was found many times. This chain uses TRBV10-2 with TRBJ2-5; D could derive from TRBD1 or TRBD2 (6 bases each). The CDR3 is 13 residues long. Germline CDR1 reads WSHSY; CDR2 reads SAAADI. The germline V and J ends were trimmed by 0 bases and 8 bases, with 10 bases remaining between them. CDR3 nucleotides: TGCGCCAGCAGTGAGTCGGGGGGCAGTACCCAGTACTTC. It encodes CASSESGGSTQYF.

Remarks on this clonotype: This may be a read error, as it is one base from a much larger clone. V usage is TRBV6-5 and J usage is TRBJ2-3, with D perhaps matching TRBD1 (5 bases). The CDR3 is 14 amino acids. With 8 bases removed from V and 6 bases from J, the gap between germline ends came to 18 bases. Germline lookup yields CDR1 MNHEY and CDR2 SVGAGI. The CDR3 region has the DNA TGTGCCAGCTCCCAGGGTGCTGCACACGATACGCAGTATTTT. Translation: CASSQGAAHDTQYF.

The table lists this clonotype with many counts. This sequence joins TRBV7-8 and TRBJ2-2; D is perhaps TRBD1 (5 bases). V lost 1 base to trimming and J lost 1 base, with 10 bases between them. Germline V gene sequence: CDR1 SGHVS, CDR2 FQNEAQ. This CDR3 is 16 amino acids long. CDR3 DNA: TGTGCCAGCAGCTTAGTCCGCAGGGAGAACACCGGGGAGCTGTTTTTT. Translated: CASSLVRRENTGELFF.

In this sample, this clonotype turned up a few times. With a much larger clone just one base away, this may be a read error. V is TRBV6-4 and J is TRBJ2-1, with a weak D call TRBD1 (6 bases). This CDR3 contains 15 residues. The germline CDR1 and CDR2 sequences are MRHNA and SNTAGT. Trimming stripped 5 bases from V and 0 bases from J, with 11 bases between. This chain's CDR3 is CASSHVGGSYNEQFF. In DNA, the CDR3 is TGTGCCAGCAGTCACGTAGGGGGCTCCTACAATGAGCAGTTCTTC.

This clonotype has at least ten counts. The J gene is TRBJ1-2, the V gene TRBV9, with TRBD1 identical over 7 bases. Losses at the gene ends were 3 bases for V and 5 bases for J; bases not matched to a gene: 1. Germline CDR1 is SGDLS and CDR2 is YYNGEE. CDR3 length: 12 amino acids. This CDR3 is CASSATGYGYTF. The CDR3, as DNA: TGTGCCAGCAGCGCGACAGGGTATGGCTACACCTTC.

This clonotype was counted at least ten times. The genes are TRBV6-1 and TRBJ2-3; D unresolved. Trimming removed 7 bases at V and 2 bases at J, with 13 bases between. The CDR3 spans 14 residues. Germline V gives CDR1 MNHNS, CDR2 SASEGT. CDR3 amino acids: CASTPTQFTDTQYF. The DNA for the CDR3 is TGTGCCAGCACGCCAACCCAATTCACAGATACGCAGTATTTT.

The gene calls are TRBV9 and TRBJ2-3, with D unresolved. This CDR3 has 12 residues. From germline, CDR1 is SGDLS and CDR2 YYNGEE. The ends were cut back, 4 bases at V and 7 bases at J, with 10 bases in the middle. In DNA, the CDR3 is TGTGCCAGCAGCTCAAGTAGTTATACGCAGTATTTT. As protein: CASSSSSYTQYF. Full variable domain (remainder filled in from reference TRBV9 and TRBJ2-3): DSGVTQTPKHLITATGQRVTLRCSPRSGDLSVYWYQQSLDQGLQFLIQYYNGEERAKGNILERFSAQQFPDLHSELNLSSLELGDSALYFCASSSSSYTQYFGPGTRLTVL.

There are many counts of this clonotype. The V and J genes are TRBV7-9 and TRBJ2-1; 11 bases map to TRBD2. The CDR3 has 13 amino acids. After removal of 5 bases from V and 10 bases from J, the junction contained 4 bases not matched to a gene. Germline lookup yields CDR1 SEHNR and CDR2 FQNEAQ (reference sequence). In DNA form, the CDR3 reads TGTGCCAGCAGCCCACTAGCGGGGGACGAGCAGTTCTTC. This codes for CASSPLAGDEQFF.

Comments on this clonotype: One end of the junction fails to match germline, which may point to a read error. The chain links TRBV6-5 to TRBJ2-3; D may correspond to TRBD1 or TRBD2 (6 bases each). Germline-derived CDR1 and CDR2 are MNHEY and SVGAGI. CDR3 size: 15 residues. The CDR3 sequence is CASSESGASTDTQYF. The CDR3 nucleotides are TGTGCTAGCAGTGAATCGGGGGCTAGCACAGATACGCAGTATTTT.

This chain links TRBV12-3 or TRBV12-4 with TRBJ1-2; D might be TRBD1 (6 bases). CDR3 length: 15 amino acids. Trimming took 4 bases from V and 4 from J, leaving 16 bases between them. The CDR3, as DNA: TGTGCCAGCAGTTCCACCGGGACACCTAGCTATGGCTACACCTTC. Its translation: CASSSTGTPSYGYTF.

This clonotype was picked up many times. The gene calls are TRBV12-3 or TRBV12-4 and TRBJ2-1, with 10 bases aligning to TRBD1. The ends lost 6 bases at V and 7 bases at J; junction bases unmatched: 6. The CDR3 has 14 amino acids. The DNA for the CDR3 is TGTGCCAGCAGCCCCGGGACAGGGGTGAATGAGCAGTTCTTC. Its translation is CASSPGTGVNEQFF.

To note about this clonotype: Being one base from a much bigger clone, this may be a read error. The V call is TRBV2, the J call TRBJ2-1; 8 nucleotides line up with TRBD1. Trimming removed 3 bases from V and 9 bases from J; junction bases left unmatched: 7. The length of the CDR3 is 14 residues. Germline CDR1 and CDR2: SNHLY and FYNNEI. The CDR3 region has the DNA TGTGCCAGCAGTGACAGGGGGCTCCGCAGTGAGCAGTTCTTC. This translates into CASSDRGLRSEQFF. The variable domain in full, completed from reference TRBV2 and TRBJ2-1, reads EPEVTQTPSHQVTQMGQEVILRCVPISNHLYFYWYRQILGQKVEFLVSFYNNEISEKSEIFDDQFSVERPDGSNFTLKIRSTKLEDSAMYFCASSDRGLRSEQFFGPGTRLTVL.

There are a few counts of this clonotype. A clone one base away is much larger, so this may be a read error. The rearrangement uses TRBV19 and TRBJ1-3, with D unclear. Germline values: CDR1 LNHDA, CDR2 SQIVND (reference sequence). CDR3 size: 13 residues. The CDR3 nucleotides are TGTGCCAGTAGTTCGATATCTGGAAACGCCATATATTTT. Its translation: CASSSISGNAIYF.

Points on this clonotype: A read error may explain this, as a much larger clone is one base away. The V gene is TRBV9, the J gene TRBJ1-1, with 7 bases that match TRBD1. This CDR3 comprises 13 residues. The junction had 5 bases not matched to a gene; V was cut back by 6 bases and J by 3 bases. CDR1 and CDR2 from the germline V gene are SGDLS and YYNGEE. CDR3 nucleotides: TGTGCCAGCAACGTCAGGGGGGACACTGAAGCTTTCTTT. Its translation is CASNVRGDTEAFF.

V is TRBV20-1 and J is TRBJ2-3, with a tentative D call TRBD2 (6 bases). The germline V and J ends were trimmed by 4 bases and 11 bases, with 16 bases remaining between them. Germline assignment: CDR1 DFQATT and CDR2 SNEGSKA (reference sequence). This CDR3 comprises 12 residues. DNA for the CDR3: TGCAGTGCTAACGGGGGATCGGGTAGGCAGTATTTT. It yields the protein CSANGGSGRQYF.

This clonotype has a count of ten or more. This rearrangement joins TRBV5-4 to TRBJ2-3; TRBD1 matches at 9 bases. Germline V gives CDR1 SGHNT, CDR2 YYREEE (reference sequence). The CDR3 contains 14 residues. With V trimmed by 4 bases and J by 7 bases, 7 bases remained unmatched. The CDR3 DNA is TGTGCCAGCAGCCGAAACGACAGGGGGAATACGCAGTATTTT. It is translated as CASSRNDRGNTQYF. The whole variable domain, remainder taken from reference TRBV5-4 and TRBJ2-3, is ETGVTQSPTHLIKTRGQQVTLRCSSQSGHNTVSWYQQALGQGPQFIFQYYREEENGRGNFPPRFSGLQFPNYSSELNVNALELDDSALYLCASSRNDRGNTQYFGPGTRLTVL.

The chain combines TRBV5-7 with TRBJ2-1; no firm D call. TRBV5-7 is placed among ORFs of uncertain function. This CDR3 is 16 amino acids long. The V end lost 0 bases, the J end lost 5 bases, and 15 bases lay between the germline ends. The DNA of the CDR3 is TGTGCCAGCAGCTTGGTATGGGCCTGGATAGACAATGAGCAGTTCTTC. It translates to CASSLVWAWIDNEQFF.

For this clonotype: The conserved closing phenylalanine or tryptophan is absent in this CDR3, likely reflecting a read error. The rearrangement uses TRBV19 and TRBJ2-5; 9 bases agree with TRBD2. This CDR3 contains 16 residues. Germline V gene data show CDR1 as LNHDA and CDR2 as SQIVND (reference sequence). V gave up 3 bases and J gave up 1 base; unmatched junction bases: 6. The CDR3: CASSIGSGGLQETQYS. The CDR3 DNA sequence: TGTGCCAGTAGTATCGGTAGCGGGGGCCTCCAAGAGACCCAGTACTCC.